This T cell receptor (beta chain) was sequenced in a study of blood T cells in healthy people across ages. The germline CDR1 and CDR2 sequences are MNHEY and SVGEGT. This CDR3 region has 16 residues. This clonotype was found a few times. With a J-beta primer mix and a sample-barcoded 5' primer, a second PCR ran about 7 to 11 cycles. TCRdb processed the 5' RACE reads anew with MiXCR; each CDR3 protein has one entry. Among 500,000 to 650,000 distinct CDR3 sequences listed, around 27% were seen once. In addition, the sample was reused for a study of T cells of mothers and their children.

The chain employs TRBV6-2 or TRBV6-3 and TRBJ2-5; 9 positions match TRBD2. The better agreement between TRBJ2-1 and the DNA end casts doubt on the J call. Sequenced input: blood. The TCR originated in a boy aged 2-9 years in good health. In nucleotides, the CDR3 is TGTGCCAGCAGTTACTCGAGGGTAGCGGGAGAGAATGAGCAGTTCTTC. It translates to CASSYSRVAGENEQFF.